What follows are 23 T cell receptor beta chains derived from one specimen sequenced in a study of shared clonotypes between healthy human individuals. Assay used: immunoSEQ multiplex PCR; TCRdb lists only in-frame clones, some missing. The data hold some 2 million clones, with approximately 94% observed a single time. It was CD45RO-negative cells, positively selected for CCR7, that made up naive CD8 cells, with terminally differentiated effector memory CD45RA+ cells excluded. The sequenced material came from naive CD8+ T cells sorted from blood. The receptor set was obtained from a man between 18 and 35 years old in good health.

CDR3 region: CASSVGQGVIREKLFF. CDR3 in DNA: TGTGCCAGCAGCGTGGGACAGGGGGTGATTAGGGAAAAACTGTTTTTT. The rearrangement uses TRBV9 and TRBJ1-4; 11 nucleotides line up with TRBD1. V shed 2 bases, J shed 8 bases, and the junction held 8 bases outside the gene matches. Germline CDR1 and CDR2: SGDLS and YYNGEE. The CDR3 runs to 16 residues.

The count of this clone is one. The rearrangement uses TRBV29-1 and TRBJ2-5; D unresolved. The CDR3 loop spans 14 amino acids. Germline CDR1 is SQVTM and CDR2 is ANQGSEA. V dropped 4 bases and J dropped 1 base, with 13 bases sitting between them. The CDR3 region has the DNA TGCAGCGTTGCAGGTACCCCATTCCAAGAGACCCAGTACTTC. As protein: CSVAGTPFQETQYF.

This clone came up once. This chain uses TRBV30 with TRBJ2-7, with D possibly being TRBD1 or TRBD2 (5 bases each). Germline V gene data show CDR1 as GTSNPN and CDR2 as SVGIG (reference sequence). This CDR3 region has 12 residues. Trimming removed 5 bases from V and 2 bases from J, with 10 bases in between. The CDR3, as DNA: TGTGCCTGGGGGACGGACACCTACGAGCAGTACTTC. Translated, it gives CAWGTDTYEQYF.

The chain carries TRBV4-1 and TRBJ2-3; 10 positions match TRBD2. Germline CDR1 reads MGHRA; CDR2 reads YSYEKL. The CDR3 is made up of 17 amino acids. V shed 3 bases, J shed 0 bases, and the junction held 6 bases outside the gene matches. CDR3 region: CASSHPRTSGSTDTQYF. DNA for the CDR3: TGCGCCAGCAGCCATCCCAGGACTAGCGGTAGCACAGATACGCAGTATTTT.

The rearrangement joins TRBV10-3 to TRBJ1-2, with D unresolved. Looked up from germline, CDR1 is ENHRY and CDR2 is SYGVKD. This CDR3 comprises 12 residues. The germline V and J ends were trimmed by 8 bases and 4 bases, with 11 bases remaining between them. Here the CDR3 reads CAIPSGSYGYTF. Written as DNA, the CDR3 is TGTGCCATCCCGAGTGGTTCCTATGGCTACACCTTC.

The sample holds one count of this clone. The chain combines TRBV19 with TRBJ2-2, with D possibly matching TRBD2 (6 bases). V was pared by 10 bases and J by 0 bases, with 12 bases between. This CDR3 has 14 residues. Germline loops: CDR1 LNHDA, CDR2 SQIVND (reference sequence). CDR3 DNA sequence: TGTGCCACCGGGTGGGGGGCGAACACCGGGGAGCTGTTTTTT. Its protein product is CATGWGANTGELFF. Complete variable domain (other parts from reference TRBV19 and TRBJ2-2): DGGITQSPKYLFRKEGQNVTLSCEQNLNHDAMYWYRQDPGQGLRLIYYSQIVNDFQKGDIAEGYSVSREKKESFPLTVTSAQKNPTAFYLCATGWGANTGELFFGEGSRLTVL.

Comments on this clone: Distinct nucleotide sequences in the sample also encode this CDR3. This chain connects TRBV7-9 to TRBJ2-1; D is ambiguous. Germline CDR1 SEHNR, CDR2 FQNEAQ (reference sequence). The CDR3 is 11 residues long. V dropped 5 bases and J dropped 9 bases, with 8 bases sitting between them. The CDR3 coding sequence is TGTGCCAGCAGCCTCTACGGTGAGCAGTTCTTC. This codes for CASSLYGEQFF.

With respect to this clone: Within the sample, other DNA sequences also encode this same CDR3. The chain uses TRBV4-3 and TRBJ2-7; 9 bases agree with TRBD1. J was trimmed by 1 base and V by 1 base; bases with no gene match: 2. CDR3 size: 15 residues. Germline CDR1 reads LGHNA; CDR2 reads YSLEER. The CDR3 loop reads CASSQGTGVSYEQYF. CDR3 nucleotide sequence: TGCGCCAGCAGCCAAGGGACAGGGGTTTCCTACGAGCAGTACTTC.

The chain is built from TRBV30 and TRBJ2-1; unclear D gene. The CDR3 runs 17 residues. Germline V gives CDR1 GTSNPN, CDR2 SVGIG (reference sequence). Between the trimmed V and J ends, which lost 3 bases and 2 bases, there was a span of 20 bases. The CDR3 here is CAWSPKVPLTAYNEQFF. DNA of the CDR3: TGTGCCTGGAGCCCCAAAGTCCCCTTAACGGCCTACAATGAGCAGTTCTTC.

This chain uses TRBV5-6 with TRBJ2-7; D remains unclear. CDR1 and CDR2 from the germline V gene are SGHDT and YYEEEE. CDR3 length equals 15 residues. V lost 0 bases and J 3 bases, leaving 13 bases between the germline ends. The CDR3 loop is CASSLDWAANYEQYF. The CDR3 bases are TGTGCCAGCAGCTTGGATTGGGCAGCCAACTACGAGCAGTACTTC.

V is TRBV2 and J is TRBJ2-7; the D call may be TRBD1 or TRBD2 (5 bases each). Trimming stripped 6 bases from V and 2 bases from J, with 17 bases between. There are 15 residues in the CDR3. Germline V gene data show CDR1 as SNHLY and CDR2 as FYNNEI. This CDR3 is CASSLPEGIPYEQYF. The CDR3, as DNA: TGTGCCAGCAGCCTTCCAGAGGGGATTCCCTACGAGCAGTACTTC.

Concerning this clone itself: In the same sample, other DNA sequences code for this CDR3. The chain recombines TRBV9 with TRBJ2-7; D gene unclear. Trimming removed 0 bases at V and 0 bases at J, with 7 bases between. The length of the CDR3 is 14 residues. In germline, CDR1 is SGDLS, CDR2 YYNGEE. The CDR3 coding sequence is TGTGCCAGCAGCGTAGGTTCCAGCTCCTACGAGCAGTACTTC. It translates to CASSVGSSSYEQYF.

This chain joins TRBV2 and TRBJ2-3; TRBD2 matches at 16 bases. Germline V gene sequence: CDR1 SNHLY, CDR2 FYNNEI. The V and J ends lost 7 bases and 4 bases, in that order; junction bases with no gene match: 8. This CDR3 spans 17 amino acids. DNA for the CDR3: TGTGCCAGCATCTCGGGACTAGCGGGGGGGCCGGCAGATACGCAGTATTTT. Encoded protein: CASISGLAGGPADTQYF. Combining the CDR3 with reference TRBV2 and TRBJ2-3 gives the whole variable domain EPEVTQTPSHQVTQMGQEVILRCVPISNHLYFYWYRQILGQKVEFLVSFYNNEISEKSEIFDDQFSVERPDGSNFTLKIRSTKLEDSAMYFCASISGLAGGPADTQYFGPGTRLTVL.

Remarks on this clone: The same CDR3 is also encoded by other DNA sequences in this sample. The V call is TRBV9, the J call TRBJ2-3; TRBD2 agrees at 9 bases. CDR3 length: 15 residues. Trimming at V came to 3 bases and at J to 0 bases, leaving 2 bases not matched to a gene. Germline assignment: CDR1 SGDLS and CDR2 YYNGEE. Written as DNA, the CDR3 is TGTGCCAGCAGCGGCACTAGCGGGAGCACAGATACGCAGTATTTT. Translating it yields CASSGTSGSTDTQYF.

The CDR3 region has the DNA TGTGCCAGCAGTTTATACGGCATGAACACCGGGGAGCTGTTTTTT. It yields the protein CASSLYGMNTGELFF. J is TRBJ2-2 and V is TRBV27; no firm D call. CDR3 length equals 15 residues. Trimming removed 1 base from V and 1 base from J, with 7 bases in between. CDR1 is MNHEY and CDR2 is SMNVEV in the germline V gene (reference sequence).

This CDR3 is CASGPRDRYYEQYF. Here the CDR3 DNA reads TGCGCCAGCGGACCTAGGGACAGGTACTACGAGCAGTACTTC. The chain combines TRBV5-1 with TRBJ2-7, with 8 bases fitting TRBD1. The CDR3 covers 14 residues. After removal of 7 bases from V and 3 bases from J, the junction contained 9 bases not matched to a gene. CDR1 is SGHRS, CDR2 YFSETQ, per germline.

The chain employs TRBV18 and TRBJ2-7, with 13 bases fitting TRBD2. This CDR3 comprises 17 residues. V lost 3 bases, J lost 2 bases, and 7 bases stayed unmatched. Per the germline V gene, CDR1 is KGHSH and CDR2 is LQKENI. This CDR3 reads CASSPPGLAGFAYEQYF. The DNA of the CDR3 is TGTGCCAGCTCACCGCCGGGACTAGCGGGATTCGCCTACGAGCAGTACTTC.

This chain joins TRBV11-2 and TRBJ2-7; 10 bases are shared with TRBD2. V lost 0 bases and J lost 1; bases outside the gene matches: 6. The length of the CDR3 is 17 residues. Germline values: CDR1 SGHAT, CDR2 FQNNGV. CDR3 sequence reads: CASSLDEQREGSYEQYF. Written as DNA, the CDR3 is TGTGCCAGCAGCTTAGATGAGCAGCGGGAGGGGTCCTACGAGCAGTACTTC.

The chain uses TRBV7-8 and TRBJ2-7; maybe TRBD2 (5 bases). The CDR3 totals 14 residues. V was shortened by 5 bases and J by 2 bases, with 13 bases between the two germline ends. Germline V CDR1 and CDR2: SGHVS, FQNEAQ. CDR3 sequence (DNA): TGTGCCAGCAGCCCGGAGGAGATAACCTACGAGCAGTACTTC. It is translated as CASSPEEITYEQYF.

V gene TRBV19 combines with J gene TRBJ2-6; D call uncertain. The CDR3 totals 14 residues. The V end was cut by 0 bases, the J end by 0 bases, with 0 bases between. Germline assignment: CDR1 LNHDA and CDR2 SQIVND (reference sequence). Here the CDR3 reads CASSIDSGANVLTF. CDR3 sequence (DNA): TGTGCCAGTAGTATAGACTCTGGGGCCAACGTCCTGACTTTC.

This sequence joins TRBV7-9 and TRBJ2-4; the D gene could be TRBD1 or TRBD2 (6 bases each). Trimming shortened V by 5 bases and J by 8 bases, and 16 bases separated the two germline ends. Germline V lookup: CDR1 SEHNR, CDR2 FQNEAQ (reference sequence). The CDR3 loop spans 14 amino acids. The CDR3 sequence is CASSLSYREDIQYF. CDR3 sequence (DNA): TGTGCCAGCAGCCTAAGTTACAGGGAGGACATTCAGTACTTC.

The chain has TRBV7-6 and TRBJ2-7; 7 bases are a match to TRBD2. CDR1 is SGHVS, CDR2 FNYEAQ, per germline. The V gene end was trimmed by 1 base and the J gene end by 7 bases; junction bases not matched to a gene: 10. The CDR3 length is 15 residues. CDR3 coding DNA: TGTGCCAGCAGCTTAGTTGTTTCCGGGAGGTCTGAGCAGTACTTC. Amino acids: CASSLVVSGRSEQYF.

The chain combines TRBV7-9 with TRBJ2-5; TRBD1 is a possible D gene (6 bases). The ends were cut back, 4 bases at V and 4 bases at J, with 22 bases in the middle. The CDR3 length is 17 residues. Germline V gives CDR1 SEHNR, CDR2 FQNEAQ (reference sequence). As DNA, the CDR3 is TGTGCCAGCAGCTACCCCGGACAGTTCGACCACCTAGAGACCCAGTACTTC. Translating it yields CASSYPGQFDHLETQYF.